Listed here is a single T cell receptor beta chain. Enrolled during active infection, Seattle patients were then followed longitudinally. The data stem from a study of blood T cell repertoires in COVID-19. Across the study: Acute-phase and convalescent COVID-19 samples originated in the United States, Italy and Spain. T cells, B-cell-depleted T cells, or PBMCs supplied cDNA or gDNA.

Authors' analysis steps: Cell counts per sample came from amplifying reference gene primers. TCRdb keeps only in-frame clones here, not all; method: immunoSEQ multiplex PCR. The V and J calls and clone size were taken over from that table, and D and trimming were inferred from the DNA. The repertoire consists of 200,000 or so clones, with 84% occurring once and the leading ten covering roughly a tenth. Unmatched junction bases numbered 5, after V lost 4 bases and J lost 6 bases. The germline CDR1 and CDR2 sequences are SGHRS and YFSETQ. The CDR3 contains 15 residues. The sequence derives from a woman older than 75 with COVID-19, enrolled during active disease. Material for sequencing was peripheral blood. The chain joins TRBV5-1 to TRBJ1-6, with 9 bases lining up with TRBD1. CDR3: CASSGQGQGNSPLHF. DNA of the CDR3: TGCGCCAGCAGCGGACAGGGACAGGGTAATTCACCCCTCCACTTT.